The source of this TCR beta chain is a study of long-term antiretroviral therapy in people with HIV. Turning to this clone: Its antigen remains unidentified.

Regarding the study as a whole: Controls exceeded HIV repertoires in CDR3 length range. Patients on ART gained diversity, which nonetheless stayed below transplant donor controls.

The germline V gene encodes CDR1 GTSNPN and CDR2 SVGIG (reference sequence). V was clipped by 0 bases and J by 7 bases, with 16 bases between them. The CDR3 has 15 residues. Researchers ran immunoSEQ v3.0 at survey level. It was about 40,000-55,000 T-cell genomes per sample that sequencing targeted. Data came from immunoSEQ multiplex PCR; TCRdb stores just in-frame clones and leaves some out. The sample includes around 20,000 clones, around 78% of them seen just once. The sample in question was unsorted PBMCs, obtained 2.2 years after starting antiretroviral therapy. This rearrangement joins TRBV30 to TRBJ1-5; D possibly corresponds to TRBD1 (5 bases). The receptor comes from a man in his fifties or sixties with HIV. The CDR3, as DNA: TGTGCCTGGAGTGTGGGACCAAGGTACACCCAGCCCCAGCATTTT. This sequence encodes CAWSVGPRYTQPQHF.